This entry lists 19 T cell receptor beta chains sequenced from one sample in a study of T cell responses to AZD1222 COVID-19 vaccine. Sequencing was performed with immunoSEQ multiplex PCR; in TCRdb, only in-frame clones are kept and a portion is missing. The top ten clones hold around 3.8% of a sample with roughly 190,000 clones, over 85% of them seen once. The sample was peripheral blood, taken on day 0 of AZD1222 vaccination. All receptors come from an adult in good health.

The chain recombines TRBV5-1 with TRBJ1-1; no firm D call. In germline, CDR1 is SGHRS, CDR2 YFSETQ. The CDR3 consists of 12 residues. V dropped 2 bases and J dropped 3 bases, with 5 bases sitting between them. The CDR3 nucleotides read TGCGCCAGCAGCTTAACAGACACTGAAGCTTTCTTT. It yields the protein CASSLTDTEAFF.

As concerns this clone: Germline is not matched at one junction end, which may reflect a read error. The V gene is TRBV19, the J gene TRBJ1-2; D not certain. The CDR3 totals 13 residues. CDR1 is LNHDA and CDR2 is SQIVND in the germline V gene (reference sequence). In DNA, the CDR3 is TGTGCCAGTACTATAGACCCCTGGCGTGGCTACACCTTC. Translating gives CASTIDPWRGYTF.

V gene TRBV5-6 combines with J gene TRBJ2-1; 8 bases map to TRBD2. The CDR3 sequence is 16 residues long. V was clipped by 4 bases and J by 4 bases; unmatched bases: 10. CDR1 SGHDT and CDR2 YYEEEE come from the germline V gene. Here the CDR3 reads CASSKLQRELYNEQFF. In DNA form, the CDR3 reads TGTGCCAGCAGCAAACTCCAGCGGGAGCTATACAATGAGCAGTTCTTC.

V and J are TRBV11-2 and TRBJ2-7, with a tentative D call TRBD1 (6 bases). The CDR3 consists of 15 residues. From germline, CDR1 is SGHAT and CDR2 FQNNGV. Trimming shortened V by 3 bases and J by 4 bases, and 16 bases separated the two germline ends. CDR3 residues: CASSLEAGGFYEQYF. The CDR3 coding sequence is TGTGCCAGCAGCTTGGAAGCTGGGGGCTTTTACGAGCAGTACTTC.

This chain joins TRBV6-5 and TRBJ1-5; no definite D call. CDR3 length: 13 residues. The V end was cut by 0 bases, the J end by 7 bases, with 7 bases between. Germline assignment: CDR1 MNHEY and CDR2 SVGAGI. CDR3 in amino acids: CASSYSNEQPQHF. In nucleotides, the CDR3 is TGTGCCAGCAGTTACTCTAATGAACAGCCCCAGCATTTT.

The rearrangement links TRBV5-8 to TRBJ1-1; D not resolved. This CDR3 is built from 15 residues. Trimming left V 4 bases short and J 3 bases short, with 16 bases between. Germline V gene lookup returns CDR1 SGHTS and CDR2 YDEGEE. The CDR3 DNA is TGTGCCAGCAGCCCGATGACGACTGCGGACACTGAAGCTTTCTTT. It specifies CASSPMTTADTEAFF.

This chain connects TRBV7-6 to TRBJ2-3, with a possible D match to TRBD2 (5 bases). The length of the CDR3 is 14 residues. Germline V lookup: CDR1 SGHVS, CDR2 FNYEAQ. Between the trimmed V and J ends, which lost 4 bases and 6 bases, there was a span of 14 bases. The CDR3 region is CASSSGVRGDTQYF. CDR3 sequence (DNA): TGTGCCAGCAGCTCCGGGGTTCGAGGGGATACGCAGTATTTT.

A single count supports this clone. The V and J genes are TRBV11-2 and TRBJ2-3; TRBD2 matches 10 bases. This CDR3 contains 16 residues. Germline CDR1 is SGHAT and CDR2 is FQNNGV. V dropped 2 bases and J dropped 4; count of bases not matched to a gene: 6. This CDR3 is CASSLTLAGVSDTQYF. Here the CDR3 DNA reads TGTGCCAGCAGCTTAACCCTAGCGGGAGTGTCAGATACGCAGTATTTT.

The CDR3 sequence: CASSEVYFGTGNEQFF. CDR3 nucleotides: TGCGCCAGCAGTGAGGTTTACTTCGGGACCGGCAATGAGCAGTTCTTC. The chain carries TRBV10-1 and TRBJ2-1; D tentatively fits TRBD1 or TRBD2 (5 bases each). Germline V gives CDR1 WNHNN, CDR2 SYGVQD (reference sequence). The CDR3 length is 16 residues. Trimming took 2 bases from V and 6 from J, leaving 17 bases between them.

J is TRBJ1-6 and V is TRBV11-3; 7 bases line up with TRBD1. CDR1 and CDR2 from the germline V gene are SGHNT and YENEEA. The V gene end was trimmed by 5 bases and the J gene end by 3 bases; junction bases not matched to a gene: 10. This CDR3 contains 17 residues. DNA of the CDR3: TGTGCCAGCAGCCTAATTAGGGGGCAATTCTATAATTCACCCCTCCACTTT. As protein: CASSLIRGQFYNSPLHF. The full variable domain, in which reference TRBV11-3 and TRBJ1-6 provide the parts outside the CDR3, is EAGVVQSPRYKIIEKKQPVAFWCNPISGHNTLYWYLQNLGQGPELLIRYENEEAVDDSQLPKDRFSAERLKGVDSTLKIQPAELGDSAVYLCASSLIRGQFYNSPLHFGNGTRLTVT.

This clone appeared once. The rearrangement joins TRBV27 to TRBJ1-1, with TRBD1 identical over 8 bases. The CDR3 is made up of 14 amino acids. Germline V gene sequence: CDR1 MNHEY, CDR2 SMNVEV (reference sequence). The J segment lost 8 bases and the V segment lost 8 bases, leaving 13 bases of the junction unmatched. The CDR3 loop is CASRTFGTGEEAFF. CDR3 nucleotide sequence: TGTGCCAGCCGCACCTTCGGGACAGGAGAAGAAGCTTTCTTT.

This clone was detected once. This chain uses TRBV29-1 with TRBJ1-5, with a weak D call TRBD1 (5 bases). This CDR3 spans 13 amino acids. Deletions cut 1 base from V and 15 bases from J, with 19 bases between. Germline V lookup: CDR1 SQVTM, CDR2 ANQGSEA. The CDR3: CSVEAPGTFDRHF. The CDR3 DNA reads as TGCAGCGTTGAAGCGCCGGGGACGTTTGATCGGCATTTT.

CDR3: CASSLGYYTDTQYF. CDR3 bases: TGTGCCAGCAGCTTGGGATACTACACAGATACGCAGTATTTT. The rearrangement joins TRBV7-7 to TRBJ2-3; D not certain. The germline V gene encodes CDR1 SSHAT and CDR2 FNYEAQ (reference sequence). CDR3 length equals 14 residues. V shed 3 bases and J shed 2 bases, with 9 bases lying between them.

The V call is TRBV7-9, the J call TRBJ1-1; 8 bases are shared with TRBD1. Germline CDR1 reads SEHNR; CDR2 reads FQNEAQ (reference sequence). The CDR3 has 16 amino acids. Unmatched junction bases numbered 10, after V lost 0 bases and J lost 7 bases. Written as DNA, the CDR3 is TGTGCCAGCAGCTTAGCCTGGGACAGGAAAAGATTTGAAGCTTTCTTT. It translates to CASSLAWDRKRFEAFF.

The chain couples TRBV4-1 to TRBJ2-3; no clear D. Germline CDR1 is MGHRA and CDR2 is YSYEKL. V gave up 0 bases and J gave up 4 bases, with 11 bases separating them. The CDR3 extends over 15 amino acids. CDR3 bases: TGCGCCAGCAGCCAAGATTCCATGAGAGCAGATACGCAGTATTTT. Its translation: CASSQDSMRADTQYF.

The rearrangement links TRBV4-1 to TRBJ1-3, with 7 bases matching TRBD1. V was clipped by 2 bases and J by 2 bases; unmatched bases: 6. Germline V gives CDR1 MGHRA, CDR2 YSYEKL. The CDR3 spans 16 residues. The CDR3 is CASSQPTGDAGNTIYF. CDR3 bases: TGCGCCAGCAGCCAACCCACAGGGGATGCTGGAAACACCATATATTTT.

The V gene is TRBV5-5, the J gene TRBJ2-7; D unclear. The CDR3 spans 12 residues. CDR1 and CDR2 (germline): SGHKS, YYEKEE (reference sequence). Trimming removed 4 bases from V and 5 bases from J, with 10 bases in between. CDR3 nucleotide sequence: TGTGCCAGCAGCCTGTGGGGAAACGAGCAGTACTTC. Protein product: CASSLWGNEQYF.

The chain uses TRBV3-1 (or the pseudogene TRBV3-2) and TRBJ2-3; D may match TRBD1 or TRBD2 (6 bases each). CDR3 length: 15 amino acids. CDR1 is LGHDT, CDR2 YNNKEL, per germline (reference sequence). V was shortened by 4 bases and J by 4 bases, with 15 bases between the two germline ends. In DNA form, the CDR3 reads TGTGCCAGCAGCCCTCAAGGGGGGCGGGCAGATACGCAGTATTTT. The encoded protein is CASSPQGGRADTQYF.

CDR3 coding DNA: TGTGCCTGGACAGCCCTGAGGAATTCACCCCTCCACTTT. Its translation: CAWTALRNSPLHF. The chain recombines TRBV30 with TRBJ1-6; D is uncertain. Germline CDR1 GTSNPN, CDR2 SVGIG (reference sequence). The CDR3 length is 13 residues. V lost 4 bases, J lost 7 bases, and 11 bases lay in between.